One and the same sample provided the 3 T cell receptor beta chains below, sequenced in a study of T cells after yellow fever vaccination. TCRdb ran MiXCR on the 5' RACE reads and lists one entry per CDR3 protein. The sample contains some 350,000 distinct CDR3 sequences, 6.2% of which appear only once. The sample in question was PBMCs, obtained 5 days after the yellow fever booster vaccination. All receptors come from a man younger than 45 who received the YFV17D yellow fever vaccine.

This clonotype showed up many times. V gene TRBV20-1 combines with J gene TRBJ1-4, with TRBD1 matching over 8 bases. The CDR3 covers 12 residues. Losses at the gene ends were 4 bases for V and 6 bases for J; bases not matched to a gene: 1. Germline V CDR1 and CDR2: DFQATT, SNEGSKA (reference sequence). The CDR3, as DNA: TGCAGTGCTAAGGACAGGGATGAAAAACTGTTTTTT. As protein: CSAKDRDEKLFF.

For this clonotype: Since a much larger clone is just one base distant, this may be a read error. This chain connects TRBV14 to TRBJ2-3; maybe TRBD2 (5 bases). Germline V lookup: CDR1 SGHDN, CDR2 FVKESK. Between the trimmed V and J ends, which lost 0 bases and 10 bases, there was a span of 20 bases. This CDR3 comprises 16 residues. The CDR3 reads CASSQELGTDWTPQYF. The CDR3 DNA is TGTGCCAGCAGCCAAGAGCTGGGAACAGATTGGACTCCGCAGTATTTT.

V gene TRBV20-1 combines with J gene TRBJ2-3, with 10 positions matching TRBD1. Germline trimming cut 3 bases from V and 4 bases from J; bases unmatched to any gene: 10. The CDR3 is made up of 16 amino acids. Germline V lookup: CDR1 DFQATT, CDR2 SNEGSKA (reference sequence). In DNA, the CDR3 is TGCAGTGCTAGCCCCGCGGCGACAGGGGGCCCAGATACGCAGTATTTT. Protein sequence: CSASPAATGGPDTQYF.